The 5 T cell receptor beta chains presented below share a single source sample, sequenced in a study of Ad26.COV2.S vaccination and SARS-CoV-2 variants (dated by TCRdb to the early 2020s). The protocol used for the library was the immunoSEQ multiplex PCR assay. TCRdb retrieved this table from immuneACCESS and kept in-frame rearrangements only. Not all clones are present; in checked studies, unresolved V genes account for under half, and no reason is known for the remainder. The sample table holds over 450,000 clones, of which roughly nine tenths were seen once. About 1.7% of the sample belongs to the ten largest clones. Per the publication, the treatment or condition label means: around 19 received Ad26.COV2.S at low or high dose, single or two shots; several received placebo; per-sample allocation not given. Repertoires of vaccine and placebo recipients were sequenced from samples collected on day 63 after the first injection.

The sequenced sample was peripheral blood, obtained in a trial of Ad26.COV2.S vaccine versus placebo. All receptors come from a person between 18 and 60 years old who received the Ad26.COV2.S COVID-19 vaccine or a placebo.

The rearrangement links TRBV5-1 to TRBJ1-4; possible D gene TRBD1, 5 bases. Germline V CDR1 and CDR2: SGHRS, YFSETQ. The CDR3 runs to 14 residues. V lost 0 bases to trimming and J lost 8 bases, with 11 bases between them. In DNA form, the CDR3 reads TGCGCCAGCAGCTTGGAGGGACGCGGGGAAAAACTGTTTTTT. Translating gives CASSLEGRGEKLFF.

This sequence joins TRBV14 and TRBJ2-5, with TRBD1 matching over 8 bases. CDR1 is SGHDN and CDR2 is FVKESK in the germline V gene. The CDR3 covers 16 residues. J gave up 5 bases and V 0 bases, and 8 bases lay outside the gene matches. CDR3 amino acids: CASSQETGVGGETQYF. The CDR3 nucleotides are TGTGCCAGCAGCCAAGAGACAGGGGTAGGAGGTGAGACCCAGTACTTC.

The V and J genes are TRBV30 and TRBJ2-2; D is uncertain. This CDR3 is built from 19 residues. V was cut by 2 bases and J by 0 bases, with 22 bases left in between. Germline V gene data show CDR1 as GTSNPN and CDR2 as SVGIG (reference sequence). The CDR3 DNA sequence: TGTGCCTGGAGTTACCCCAAGTTTACGGCAAACCCGAACACCGGGGAGCTGTTTTTT. Translating it yields CAWSYPKFTANPNTGELFF.

Only one count was recorded for this clone. The chain is built from TRBV2 and TRBJ2-1; possible D gene TRBD1, 5 bases. CDR3 size: 14 residues. Germline V gives CDR1 SNHLY, CDR2 FYNNEI. The V and J ends lost 8 bases and 5 bases respectively, with 16 bases between them. CDR3 in amino acids: CASHSTNRNNEQFF. The CDR3 coding sequence is TGTGCCAGCCATAGCACGAACAGGAACAATGAGCAGTTCTTC.

DNA of the CDR3: TGTGCCAGCAGCGTAGGGAGGACCGGTAACTATGGCTACACCTTC. Its translation: CASSVGRTGNYGYTF. The chain joins TRBV9 to TRBJ1-2; the D is unclear. The germline CDR1 and CDR2 sequences are SGDLS and YYNGEE. Trimming stripped 0 bases from V and 1 base from J, with 10 bases between. The CDR3 contains 15 residues.